The 27 T cell receptor beta chains presented below share a single source sample, sequenced in a study of PD-1 blockade in classical Hodgkin lymphoma. Sequenced by immunoSEQ multiplex PCR; TCRdb stores in-frame clones only, minus some. The sample carries just under 7,500 clones, roughly 82% recorded once. Time point noted: cycle 4 day 1 (C4D1), after more than five weeks of nivolumab. Each patient relapsed following autologous stem cell transplantation, and prior brentuximab vedotin exposure differed. Sample: peripheral blood mononuclear cells (PBMCs), taken before the fourth cycle of nivolumab. All receptors come from a human donor with classical Hodgkin lymphoma.

The V gene is TRBV2, the J gene TRBJ2-7; tentatively, D is TRBD1 or TRBD2 (5 bases each). Germline V gene sequence: CDR1 SNHLY, CDR2 FYNNEI. V dropped 7 bases and J dropped 0 bases, with 16 bases sitting between them. The CDR3 is made up of 15 amino acids. CDR3 sequence reads: CASKTGTASSYEQYF. The DNA for the CDR3 is TGTGCCAGCAAGACCGGGACGGCGAGCTCCTACGAGCAGTACTTC.

This clone came up once. V usage is TRBV6-6 and J usage is TRBJ1-1; D unclear. Germline CDR1 MNHNY, CDR2 SVGAGI (reference sequence). The length of the CDR3 is 14 residues. The germline V and J ends were trimmed by 7 bases and 0 bases, with 12 bases remaining between them. Here the CDR3 reads CASKGRLMNTEAFF. The CDR3 DNA reads TGTGCCAGCAAAGGTCGACTCATGAACACTGAAGCTTTCTTT.

This rearrangement joins TRBV6-5 to TRBJ2-6, with no clear D. The CDR3 runs to 14 residues. Looked up from germline, CDR1 is MNHEY and CDR2 is SVGAGI. Trimming removed 4 bases from V and 3 bases from J, with 7 bases in between. The chain's CDR3 is CASSFVFGANVLTF. The CDR3 nucleotides are TGTGCCAGCAGTTTCGTATTTGGGGCCAACGTCCTGACTTTC.

The CDR3 sequence is CASSTGFNEKLFF. The CDR3 DNA reads as TGCGCCAGCAGCACAGGATTTAATGAAAAACTGTTTTTT. The J gene is TRBJ1-4, the V gene TRBV5-1; D perhaps matches TRBD1 (5 bases). CDR1 SGHRS and CDR2 YFSETQ come from the germline V gene. CDR3 length equals 13 residues. V lost 4 bases, J lost 4 bases, and 8 bases lay in between.

The chain carries TRBV27 and TRBJ1-5; 9 bases fit TRBD1. V was clipped by 4 bases and J by 6 bases; unmatched bases: 7. This CDR3 is built from 15 residues. Germline loops: CDR1 MNHEY, CDR2 SMNVEV (reference sequence). This chain's CDR3 is CASSSNPGQGQPQHF. CDR3 nucleotides: TGTGCCAGCAGTTCGAACCCGGGACAGGGTCAGCCCCAGCATTTT.

In its sample, this clone was seen a few times. The CDR3 protein is CASSLQASSGNTIYF. The CDR3 coding sequence is TGTGCCAGCAGCTTACAAGCGAGCTCTGGAAACACCATATATTTT. V usage is TRBV5-6 and J usage is TRBJ1-3; D gene unclear. Trimming removed 2 bases from V and 0 bases from J, with 9 bases in between. CDR1 and CDR2 from the germline V gene are SGHDT and YYEEEE. This CDR3 comprises 15 residues.

This chain connects TRBV10-3 to TRBJ1-2; 7 bases agree with TRBD1. Germline loops: CDR1 ENHRY, CDR2 SYGVKD. The CDR3 runs to 15 residues. The V and J ends lost 6 bases and 5 bases, in that order; junction bases with no gene match: 12. CDR3 amino acids: CAIRPDRWGLYGYTF. Here the CDR3 DNA reads TGTGCCATCAGACCGGACAGGTGGGGCCTTTATGGCTACACCTTC.

This chain joins TRBV7-2 and TRBJ2-1; a weak D match, TRBD2 (5 bases). V lost 2 bases to trimming and J lost 7 bases, with 12 bases between them. The CDR3 covers 14 residues. The germline CDR1 and CDR2 sequences are SGHTA and FQGNSA. The CDR3 reads CASSLRLTGNEQFF. CDR3 bases: TGTGCCAGCAGCTTAAGACTAACTGGGAATGAGCAGTTCTTC.

This clone occurred once. V and J are TRBV5-6 and TRBJ1-1, with unresolved D. The V end was cut by 2 bases, the J end by 5 bases, with 10 bases between. Looked up from germline, CDR1 is SGHDT and CDR2 is YYEEEE. The CDR3 sequence is 13 residues long. The CDR3: CASSLGWRTEAFF. DNA for the CDR3: TGTGCCAGCAGCTTAGGGTGGCGGACTGAAGCTTTCTTT. The full variable domain, with the rest looked up from reference TRBV5-6 and TRBJ1-1, is DAGVTQSPTHLIKTRGQQVTLRCSPKSGHDTVSWYQQALGQGPQFIFQYYEEEERQRGNFPDRFSGHQFPNYSSELNVNALLLGDSALYLCASSLGWRTEAFFGQGTRLTVV.

V gene TRBV2 combines with J gene TRBJ1-4; the D is unclear. CDR3 length equals 14 residues. V lost 7 bases and J lost 5, with 14 bases in between. Germline values: CDR1 SNHLY, CDR2 FYNNEI. In nucleotides, the CDR3 is TGTGCCAGCAACCCGGGAGGGATCAATGAAAAACTGTTTTTT. Encoded protein: CASNPGGINEKLFF.

The gene calls are TRBV7-9 and TRBJ1-4; TRBD1 agrees at 8 bases. CDR1 and CDR2 (germline): SEHNR, FQNEAQ (reference sequence). This CDR3 is 13 amino acids long. The junction had 8 bases not matched to a gene; V was cut back by 9 bases and J by 8 bases. The CDR3 spells CASRQGMGEKLFF. CDR3 DNA sequence: TGTGCCAGTCGACAGGGGATGGGGGAAAAACTGTTTTTT.

The CDR3 sequence is CASTKPGVREQYF. As DNA, the CDR3 is TGTGCCAGCACCAAACCAGGGGTCCGCGAGCAGTACTTC. The chain combines TRBV7-2 with TRBJ2-7, with a weak D call TRBD1 (6 bases). The germline V gene encodes CDR1 SGHTA and CDR2 FQGNSA. The CDR3 is 13 residues long. Trimming cost V 7 bases and J 6 bases, with 16 bases left between them.

The chain is built from TRBV27 and TRBJ1-6; D possibly corresponds to TRBD1 (6 bases). CDR1 and CDR2 (germline): MNHEY, SMNVEV (reference sequence). V was cut by 3 bases and J by 6 bases, with 12 bases left in between. This CDR3 region has 15 residues. The CDR3 loop is CASSLTGASNSPLHF. In DNA form, the CDR3 reads TGTGCCAGCAGTTTGACAGGTGCTAGTAATTCACCCCTCCACTTT.

The genes are TRBV6-1 and TRBJ2-1; no firm D call. This CDR3 comprises 15 residues. The V gene lost 5 bases and the J gene lost 0 bases, with 11 bases spanning the gap. The V gene's germline CDR1 is MNHNS and CDR2 SASEGT. The chain's CDR3 is CASSRLWSSYNEQFF. The CDR3 nucleotides are TGTGCCAGCAGTCGCCTATGGAGCTCCTACAATGAGCAGTTCTTC.

The V gene is TRBV5-1, the J gene TRBJ2-7; no clear D gene. CDR1 and CDR2 from the germline V gene are SGHRS and YFSETQ. V was shortened by 0 bases and J by 6 bases, with 4 bases between the two germline ends. This CDR3 contains 11 residues. The DNA for the CDR3 is TGCGCCAGCAGCTTGGCAGCCGAGCAGTACTTC. Amino acids: CASSLAAEQYF.

This rearrangement joins TRBV7-9 to TRBJ2-2, with a tentative D call TRBD1 (5 bases). V shed 4 bases and J shed 6 bases, with 18 bases lying between them. Germline CDR1 and CDR2: SEHNR and FQNEAQ (reference sequence). The CDR3 contains 16 residues. CDR3 DNA: TGTGCCAGCAGCTCGCCCAGCCTAGTGGGGCCCGGGGAGCTGTTTTTT. Translation gives CASSSPSLVGPGELFF.

V gene TRBV5-6 combines with J gene TRBJ1-1, with no clear D. This CDR3 spans 15 amino acids. Trimming took off 1 base at V and 4 bases at J, with 14 bases between the two ends. CDR1 is SGHDT, CDR2 YYEEEE, per germline. The CDR3 nucleotides read TGTGCCAGCAGCTTGCGCAGGCCTTGGGGCACTGAAGCTTTCTTT. This codes for CASSLRRPWGTEAFF. The whole variable domain, filled in from reference TRBV5-6 and TRBJ1-1, reads DAGVTQSPTHLIKTRGQQVTLRCSPKSGHDTVSWYQQALGQGPQFIFQYYEEEERQRGNFPDRFSGHQFPNYSSELNVNALLLGDSALYLCASSLRRPWGTEAFFGQGTRLTVV.

The rearrangement uses TRBV7-9 and TRBJ2-7, with D maybe TRBD1 (5 bases). Germline CDR1 and CDR2: SEHNR and FQNEAQ (reference sequence). V lost 2 bases and J 3 bases, leaving 8 bases between the germline ends. The CDR3 spans 13 residues. DNA of the CDR3: TGTGCCAGCAGCTTACCAGGGATCTACGAGCAGTACTTC. Its translation: CASSLPGIYEQYF.

The CDR3 sequence is CASRQGSMNTEAFF. In DNA form, the CDR3 reads TGTGCCAGTAGACAGGGATCGATGAACACTGAAGCTTTCTTT. The V gene is TRBV19, the J gene TRBJ1-1; D perhaps matches TRBD1 (6 bases). CDR3 length: 14 residues. Trimming left V 6 bases short and J 0 bases short, with 11 bases between. CDR1 is LNHDA and CDR2 is SQIVND in the germline V gene (reference sequence).

V gene TRBV18 combines with J gene TRBJ2-5, with 8 bases that match TRBD1. CDR3 length equals 16 residues. Germline V gene lookup returns CDR1 KGHSH and CDR2 LQKENI. V gave up 1 base and J gave up 5 bases; unmatched junction bases: 9. The CDR3 here is CASSPLRAGGSETQYF. Here the CDR3 DNA reads TGTGCCAGCTCACCACTGAGGGCAGGGGGCAGTGAGACCCAGTACTTC.

V usage is TRBV6-5 and J usage is TRBJ1-1; D remains ambiguous. Trimming left V 6 bases short and J 4 bases short, with 15 bases between. Germline lookup yields CDR1 MNHEY and CDR2 SVGAGI. The CDR3 is 14 amino acids. This CDR3 is CASRVVNTFTEAFF. The CDR3 DNA reads as TGTGCCAGCAGGGTGGTCAACACCTTCACTGAAGCTTTCTTT.

By frequency in the sample, this clone is medium-sized. The V and J genes are TRBV5-1 and TRBJ2-1, with D hard to call. V shed 0 bases and J shed 5 bases, with 12 bases lying between them. The CDR3 covers 15 residues. Germline V gives CDR1 SGHRS, CDR2 YFSETQ. The CDR3 region is CASSLVVAPNNEQFF. The CDR3, as DNA: TGCGCCAGCAGCTTGGTGGTGGCGCCAAACAATGAGCAGTTCTTC.

The chain is built from TRBV7-2 and TRBJ1-1, with 7 bases fitting TRBD1. The CDR3 is 15 residues long. Looked up from germline, CDR1 is SGHTA and CDR2 is FQGNSA. V dropped 4 bases and J dropped 0; count of bases not matched to a gene: 5. The CDR3, as DNA: TGTGCCAGCAGCTCGACGGGACAGATGAACACTGAAGCTTTCTTT. Translating it yields CASSSTGQMNTEAFF.

The rearrangement uses TRBV5-4 and TRBJ1-4; the D is unclear. With 0 bases removed from V and 8 bases from J, the gap between germline ends came to 17 bases. The CDR3 loop spans 16 amino acids. Per germline, CDR1 SGHNT and CDR2 YYREEE (reference sequence). CDR3 sequence: CASSLGGQQKTEKLFF. Written as DNA, the CDR3 is TGTGCCAGCAGCTTGGGAGGGCAGCAGAAGACCGAAAAACTGTTTTTT.

This chain connects TRBV6-4 to TRBJ1-2, with a tentative D call TRBD1 (6 bases). In germline, CDR1 is MRHNA, CDR2 SNTAGT. The CDR3 is made up of 14 amino acids. V lost 2 bases to trimming and J lost 8 bases, with 15 bases between them. In DNA, the CDR3 is TGTGCCAGCAGTGACACCTGGACAGATAGAGGCTACACCTTC. This encodes CASSDTWTDRGYTF.

The rearrangement joins TRBV19 to TRBJ2-2; D not certain. The CDR3 totals 15 residues. Germline V gene sequence: CDR1 LNHDA, CDR2 SQIVND (reference sequence). V was pared by 5 bases and J by 4 bases, with 14 bases between. The DNA of the CDR3 is TGTGCCAGTAGTGCCGCGGTATTCGGCACCGGGGAGCTGTTTTTT. It specifies CASSAAVFGTGELFF. Full variable domain (rest looked up from reference TRBV19 and TRBJ2-2): DGGITQSPKYLFRKEGQNVTLSCEQNLNHDAMYWYRQDPGQGLRLIYYSQIVNDFQKGDIAEGYSVSREKKESFPLTVTSAQKNPTAFYLCASSAAVFGTGELFFGEGSRLTVL.

This clone is labeled large (0.1 to 1%). The chain is built from TRBV5-6 and TRBJ2-1; D is possibly TRBD1 or TRBD2 (5 bases each). From germline, CDR1 is SGHDT and CDR2 YYEEEE. The germline V and J ends were trimmed by 7 bases and 4 bases, with 21 bases remaining between them. This CDR3 is built from 16 residues. The CDR3 region has the DNA TGTGCCAGCTCCCCCATGCTTAGGGGCGGGTACAATGAGCAGTTCTTC. Amino acids: CASSPMLRGGYNEQFF.